This TCR beta chain was obtained from a study of cytotoxic CD8 clonotypes in ibrutinib-treated CLL. Clones were read by immunoSEQ multiplex PCR, and TCRdb kept only the in-frame ones, dropping some. The table includes roughly 250,000 clones, 70% detected once. This clone was seen ten or more times. Material: PBMCs, obtained after 24 months of ibrutinib treatment. This TCR came from a human donor with chronic lymphocytic leukemia.

The CDR3 protein is CASSLQTGDEQYF. The CDR3 DNA follows: TGTGCCAGCAGTCTACAAACGGGGGACGAGCAGTACTTC. V is TRBV6-6 and J is TRBJ2-7, with D maybe TRBD2 (6 bases). The CDR3 is made up of 13 amino acids. Per germline, CDR1 MNHNY and CDR2 SVGAGI (reference sequence). V was clipped by 5 bases and J by 5 bases, with 13 bases between them.